The 5 T cell receptor beta chains presented below share a single source sample, sequenced in a study of T-cell reconstitution after alpha-beta-depleted transplantation in children. Preparation of the TCRbeta library used unique molecular identifiers. Each CDR3 protein gets one entry after TCRdb re-called the PCR reads with MiXCR. The sample records 260,000 or so distinct CDR3 sequences, around 12% being singletons. The sequencing used PBMCs from the stem cell graft donor, collected from the stem cell graft. Source of these receptors: a human donor who donated a stem cell graft to a child with acute lymphoblastic leukemia.

This clonotype has just a few counts. The genes are TRBV6-2 or TRBV6-3 and TRBJ2-2; D is ambiguous. Trimming removed 5 bases from V and 5 bases from J, with 15 bases in between. The CDR3 is 15 residues long. Germline V gene sequence: CDR1 MNHEY, CDR2 SVGEGT. The CDR3 bases are TGTGCCAGCAGTCTAAAGCCTTTTTCGACCGGGGAGCTGTTTTTT. Its protein product is CASSLKPFSTGELFF.

This clonotype has ten or more counts. The V call is TRBV6-1, the J call TRBJ2-5; a weak D match, TRBD1 (6 bases). The CDR3 has 16 amino acids. Trimming cost V 0 bases and J 6 bases, with 17 bases left between them. Germline V gene data show CDR1 as MNHNS and CDR2 as SASEGT. The CDR3 DNA sequence: TGTGCCAGCAGTGAAGCGGACACAGGGTTTTTTAAGACCCAGTACTTC. This sequence encodes CASSEADTGFFKTQYF.

Ten or more counts support this clonotype. The CDR3 protein is CASSLIGAVDGYTF. The CDR3 DNA reads as TGTGCCAGCAGTCTCATTGGGGCGGTTGATGGCTACACCTTC. The genes are TRBV28 and TRBJ1-2; perhaps TRBD1 as D (5 bases). Germline V gene data show CDR1 as MDHEN and CDR2 as SYDVKM. V was shortened by 5 bases and J by 6 bases, with 16 bases between the two germline ends. The CDR3 contains 14 residues.

On this clonotype: Being one base from a much bigger clone, this may be a read error. CDR3 loop: CSAKVTGLRAIYF. CDR3 nucleotide sequence: TGCAGTGCTAAAGTTACAGGTTTAAGAGCGATTTACTTC. V gene TRBV20-1 combines with J gene TRBJ1-2, with a tentative D call TRBD1 (5 bases). Germline V gene data show CDR1 as DFQATT and CDR2 as SNEGSKA (reference sequence). This CDR3 region has 13 residues.

A word on this clonotype: This may be a read error, as it is one base from a much larger clone. V usage is TRBV27 and J usage is TRBJ1-6; D is undetermined. V was pared by 5 bases and J by 6 bases, with 14 bases between. This CDR3 region has 15 residues. The germline gives CDR1 MNHEY, CDR2 SMNVEV (reference sequence). The DNA of the CDR3 is TGTGCCAGCAGTCCTGGAAGAGGGTTTAATTCACCCCTCCACTTT. This translates into CASSPGRGFNSPLHF.